These 9 T cell receptor beta chains came from one sample sequenced in a study of human T cells and chemical hapten exposure. TCRdb re-called the RACE reads through MiXCR, storing one row per CDR3 protein. The data hold 90,000 to 110,000 distinct CDR3 sequences, with nearly 35% observed a single time. Stated time point: patch test 3, about 24 weeks after DPC sensitization. The treatment was: therapeutic diphenylcyclopropenone sensitization with weekly scalp DPC. The sample in question was whole blood, obtained in connection with sensitization to the hapten diphenylcyclopropenone (DPC). The receptors here all came from a man aged 35 to 55 with alopecia areata. Some clones in this sample may be carry-over from other donors' samples.

This clonotype was seen a handful of times. This chain links TRBV5-4 with TRBJ2-1; the D gene is possibly TRBD1 (7 bases). The CDR3 consists of 15 residues. Germline CDR1 and CDR2: SGHNT and YYREEE (reference sequence). V was trimmed by 3 bases and J by 4 bases, leaving 14 bases between them. CDR3 DNA: TGTGCCAGCAGCTCGCAGGGGGGACCATACAATGAGCAGTTCTTC. Translation gives CASSSQGGPYNEQFF.

The sample holds a few counts of this clonotype. This chain joins TRBV6-6 and TRBJ2-7; D unclear. In germline, CDR1 is MNHNY, CDR2 SVGAGI (reference sequence). V lost 5 bases and J 5 bases, leaving 19 bases between the germline ends. The CDR3 sequence is 15 residues long. The DNA for the CDR3 is TGTGCCAGCAGTCACAGTTTTGGGCCTTTGGACGAGCAGTACTTC. Its translation is CASSHSFGPLDEQYF.

This chain joins TRBV5-1 and TRBJ2-7; 9 nucleotides agree with TRBD1. This CDR3 has 15 amino acids. V shed 4 bases and J 0 bases; nucleotides not matched to a gene: 5. Germline CDR1 SGHRS, CDR2 YFSETQ. The CDR3 nucleotides are TGCGCCAGCAGCGTTGGGACAGGGAGCTCCTACGAGCAGTACGTC. This codes for CASSVGTGSSYEQYV.

This clonotype has more than one count but fewer than ten. The rearrangement joins TRBV27 to TRBJ1-5; D uncertain. The CDR3 has 14 amino acids. V lost 4 bases, J lost 5 bases, and 12 bases lay in between. Germline CDR1 and CDR2: MNHEY and SMNVEV (reference sequence). This CDR3 is CASSSQTSDQPQHF. CDR3 nucleotides: TGTGCCAGCAGTTCGCAGACGTCTGATCAGCCCCAGCATTTT.

A few counts support this clonotype. The chain uses TRBV7-2 and TRBJ2-1; no firm D call. Germline CDR1 and CDR2: SGHTA and FQGNSA. The V end lost 0 bases, the J end lost 3 bases, and 6 bases lay between the germline ends. CDR3 size: 14 residues. CDR3 coding DNA: TGTGCCAGCAGCTTAGCCCTCAACTACAATGAGCAGTTCTTC. Translation: CASSLALNYNEQFF.

This clonotype was counted between two and nine times. The V call is TRBV20-1, the J call TRBJ2-3; maybe TRBD1 (5 bases). Germline V lookup: CDR1 DFQATT, CDR2 SNEGSKA (reference sequence). With 5 bases removed from V and 7 bases from J, the gap between germline ends came to 10 bases. The CDR3 runs to 11 residues. This CDR3 reads CSALTVNTQYF. CDR3 in DNA: TGCAGTGCTCTGACAGTCAATACGCAGTATTTT.

This clonotype was seen a handful of times. The chain combines TRBV28 with TRBJ2-7, with D possibly TRBD1 on 5 matching bases. Between the trimmed V and J ends, which lost 4 bases and 0 bases, there was a span of 13 bases. The CDR3 runs to 15 residues. Germline CDR1 is MDHEN and CDR2 is SYDVKM. The CDR3 nucleotides are TGTGCCAGCAGTTCAGGGATCACTTCCTCCTACGAGCAGTACTTC. This codes for CASSSGITSSYEQYF.

This clonotype was seen more than once but under ten times. The chain couples TRBV4-3 to TRBJ2-3, with TRBD2 identical over 11 bases. Germline V gene data show CDR1 as LGHNA and CDR2 as YSLEER. The CDR3 is 13 residues long. J gave up 8 bases and V 4 bases, and 2 bases lay outside the gene matches. The CDR3 DNA is TGCGCCAGCAGCCCGGGACTAGCGGTTACGCAGTATTTT. Its translation is CASSPGLAVTQYF.

The chain carries TRBV29-1 and TRBJ1-1; 9 positions agree with TRBD1. After removal of 5 bases from V and 0 bases from J, the junction contained 10 bases not matched to a gene. CDR1 is SQVTM and CDR2 is ANQGSEA in the germline V gene. The CDR3 is made up of 16 amino acids. The CDR3 coding sequence is TGCAGCGTTAATAAATTTGGACAGGGGATGAACACTGAAGCTTTCTTT. Its translation: CSVNKFGQGMNTEAFF.